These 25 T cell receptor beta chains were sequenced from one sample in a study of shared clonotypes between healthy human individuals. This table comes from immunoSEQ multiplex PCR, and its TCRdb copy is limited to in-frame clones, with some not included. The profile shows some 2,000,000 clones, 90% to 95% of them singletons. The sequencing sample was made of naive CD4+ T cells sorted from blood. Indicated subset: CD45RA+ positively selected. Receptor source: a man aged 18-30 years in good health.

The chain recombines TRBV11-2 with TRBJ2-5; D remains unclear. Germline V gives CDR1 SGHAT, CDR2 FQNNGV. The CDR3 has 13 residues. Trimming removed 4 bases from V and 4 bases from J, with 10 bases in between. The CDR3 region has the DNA TGTGCCAGCAGCTCCCCCCCAAGAGAGACCCAGTACTTC. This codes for CASSSPPRETQYF. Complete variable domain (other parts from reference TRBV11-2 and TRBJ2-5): EAGVAQSPRYKIIEKRQSVAFWCNPISGHATLYWYQQILGQGPKLLIQFQNNGVVDDSQLPKDRFSAERLKGVDSTLKIQPAKLEDSAVYLCASSSPPRETQYFGPGTRLLVL.

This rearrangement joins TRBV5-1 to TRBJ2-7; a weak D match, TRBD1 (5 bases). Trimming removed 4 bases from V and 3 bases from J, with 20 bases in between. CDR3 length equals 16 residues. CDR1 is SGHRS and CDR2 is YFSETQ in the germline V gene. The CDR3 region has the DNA TGCGCCAGCAGCCAAACACTGTGGGGCGGCCACTACGAGCAGTACTTC. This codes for CASSQTLWGGHYEQYF.

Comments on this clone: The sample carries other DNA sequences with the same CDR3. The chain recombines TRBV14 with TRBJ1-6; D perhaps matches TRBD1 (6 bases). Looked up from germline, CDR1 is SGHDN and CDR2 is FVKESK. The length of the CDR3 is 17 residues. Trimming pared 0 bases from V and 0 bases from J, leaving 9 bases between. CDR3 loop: CASSQDWGASYNSPLHF. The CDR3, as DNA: TGTGCCAGCAGCCAAGATTGGGGGGCCTCCTATAATTCACCCCTCCACTTT.

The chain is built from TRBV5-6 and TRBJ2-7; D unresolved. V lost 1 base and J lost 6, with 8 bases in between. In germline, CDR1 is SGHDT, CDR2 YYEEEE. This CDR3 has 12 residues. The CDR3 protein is CASSLFQTEQYF. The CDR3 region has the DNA TGTGCCAGCAGCTTGTTTCAGACCGAGCAGTACTTC.

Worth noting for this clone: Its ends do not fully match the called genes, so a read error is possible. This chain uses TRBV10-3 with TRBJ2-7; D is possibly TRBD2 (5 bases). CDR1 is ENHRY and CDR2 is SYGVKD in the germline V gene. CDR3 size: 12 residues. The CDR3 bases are TGTGCCAGCAGTTACCGGAGGAACGAGCAGTACTTC. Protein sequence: CASSYRRNEQYF.

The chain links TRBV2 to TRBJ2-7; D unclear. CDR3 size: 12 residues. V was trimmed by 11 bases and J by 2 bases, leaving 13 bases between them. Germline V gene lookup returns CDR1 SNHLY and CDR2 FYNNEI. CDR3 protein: CAARSRTYEQYF. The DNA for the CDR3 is TGTGCCGCCCGGTCTAGGACCTACGAGCAGTACTTC.

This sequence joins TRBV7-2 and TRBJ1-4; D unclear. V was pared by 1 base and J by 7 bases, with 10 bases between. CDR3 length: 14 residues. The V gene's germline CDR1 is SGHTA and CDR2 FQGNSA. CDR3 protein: CASSLGGTSEKLFF. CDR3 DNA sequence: TGTGCCAGCAGCTTAGGGGGAACGAGTGAAAAACTGTTTTTT.

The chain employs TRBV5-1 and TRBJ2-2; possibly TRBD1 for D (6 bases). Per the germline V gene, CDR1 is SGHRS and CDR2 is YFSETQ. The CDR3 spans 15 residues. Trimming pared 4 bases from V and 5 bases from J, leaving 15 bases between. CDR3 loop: CASSRRTESTGELFF. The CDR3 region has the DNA TGCGCCAGCAGCCGACGGACAGAATCAACCGGGGAGCTGTTTTTT.

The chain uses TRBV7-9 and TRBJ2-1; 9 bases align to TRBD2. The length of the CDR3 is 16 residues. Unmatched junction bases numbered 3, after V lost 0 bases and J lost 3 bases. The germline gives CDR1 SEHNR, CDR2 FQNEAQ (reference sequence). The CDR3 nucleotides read TGTGCCAGCAGCTTAGCGGTTAGCGGGGGCTACAATGAGCAGTTCTTC. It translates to CASSLAVSGGYNEQFF.

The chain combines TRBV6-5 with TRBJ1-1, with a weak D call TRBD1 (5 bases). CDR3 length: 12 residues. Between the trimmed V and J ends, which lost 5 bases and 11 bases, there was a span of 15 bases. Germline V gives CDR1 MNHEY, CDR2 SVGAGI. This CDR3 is CASSLPDKRAFF. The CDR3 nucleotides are TGTGCCAGCAGTCTTCCGGACAAACGGGCTTTCTTT.

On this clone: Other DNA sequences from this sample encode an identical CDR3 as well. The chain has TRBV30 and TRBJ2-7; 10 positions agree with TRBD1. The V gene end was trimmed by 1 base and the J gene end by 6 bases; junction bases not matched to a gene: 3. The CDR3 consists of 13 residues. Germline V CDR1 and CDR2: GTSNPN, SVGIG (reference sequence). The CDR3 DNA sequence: TGTGCCTGGAGTGGACAGGGGGCCGGCGAGCAGTACTTC. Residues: CAWSGQGAGEQYF.

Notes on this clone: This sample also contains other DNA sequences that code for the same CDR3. The CDR3 is CASSPSTGETQYF. CDR3 bases: TGTGCCAGCAGCCCATCGACCGGGGAGACCCAGTACTTC. The V gene is TRBV11-2, the J gene TRBJ2-5, with D unresolved. V was shortened by 5 bases and J by 5 bases, with 12 bases between the two germline ends. CDR1 is SGHAT and CDR2 is FQNNGV in the germline V gene. The CDR3 has 13 residues.

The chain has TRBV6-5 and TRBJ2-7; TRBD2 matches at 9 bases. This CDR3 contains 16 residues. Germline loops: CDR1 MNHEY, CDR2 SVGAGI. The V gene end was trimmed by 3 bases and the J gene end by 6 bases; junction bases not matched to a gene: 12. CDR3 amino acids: CASSYSTVAGGREQYF. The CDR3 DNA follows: TGTGCCAGCAGTTATTCGACTGTGGCGGGGGGGCGCGAGCAGTACTTC.

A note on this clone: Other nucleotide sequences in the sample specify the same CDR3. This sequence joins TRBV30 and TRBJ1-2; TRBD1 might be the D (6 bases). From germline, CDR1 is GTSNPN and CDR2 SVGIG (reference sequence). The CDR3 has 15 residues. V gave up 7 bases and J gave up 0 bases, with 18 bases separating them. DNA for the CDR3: TGTGCCTCCAGGGGTCCTATACAAGCTAACTATGGCTACACCTTC. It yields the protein CASRGPIQANYGYTF.

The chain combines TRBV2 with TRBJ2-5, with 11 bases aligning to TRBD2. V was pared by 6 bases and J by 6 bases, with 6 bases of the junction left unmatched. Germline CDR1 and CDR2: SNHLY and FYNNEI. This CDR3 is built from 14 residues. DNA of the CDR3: TGTGCCAGCAGCGCACTAGCGGGAGCCCAGACCCAGTACTTC. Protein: CASSALAGAQTQYF.

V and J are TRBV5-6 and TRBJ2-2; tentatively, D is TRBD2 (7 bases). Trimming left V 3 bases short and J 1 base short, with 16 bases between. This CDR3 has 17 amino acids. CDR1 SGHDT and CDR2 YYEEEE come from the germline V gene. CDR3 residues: CASSWNPGGQNTGELFF. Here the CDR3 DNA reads TGTGCCAGCAGCTGGAACCCCGGGGGGCAGAACACCGGGGAGCTGTTTTTT.

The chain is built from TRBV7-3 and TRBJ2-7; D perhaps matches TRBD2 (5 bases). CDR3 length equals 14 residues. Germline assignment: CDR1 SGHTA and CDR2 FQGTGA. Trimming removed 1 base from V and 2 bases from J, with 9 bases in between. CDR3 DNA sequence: TGTGCCAGCAGCTTAAAGGCGGGCCCCTACGAGCAGTACTTC. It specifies CASSLKAGPYEQYF.

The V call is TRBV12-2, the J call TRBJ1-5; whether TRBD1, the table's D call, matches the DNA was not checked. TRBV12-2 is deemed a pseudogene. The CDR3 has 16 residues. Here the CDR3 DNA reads TGTGCAAGTCGCTTAGCGGGGTCGCAGGGGAATCAGCCCCAGCATTTT. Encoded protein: CASRLAGSQGNQPQHF.

For the CDR3, the DNA is TGTGCCATCAGTGAGGAAGGTTTCGAGCAGTACTTC. Translated, it gives CAISEEGFEQYF. The chain has TRBV10-3 and TRBJ2-7; D not resolved. With 2 bases removed from V and 6 bases from J, the gap between germline ends came to 8 bases. Looked up from germline, CDR1 is ENHRY and CDR2 is SYGVKD. This CDR3 region has 12 residues.

CDR3 DNA: TGTGCCAGCAGCTTGGGGAGGGCCGGTGAGCAGTTCTTC. Amino acids: CASSLGRAGEQFF. The rearrangement joins TRBV5-6 to TRBJ2-1; tentatively, D is TRBD2 (6 bases). Germline CDR1 is SGHDT and CDR2 is YYEEEE. The CDR3 loop spans 13 amino acids. Trimming cost V 0 bases and J 9 bases, with 10 bases left between them. The full variable domain, with the rest looked up from reference TRBV5-6 and TRBJ2-1, is DAGVTQSPTHLIKTRGQQVTLRCSPKSGHDTVSWYQQALGQGPQFIFQYYEEEERQRGNFPDRFSGHQFPNYSSELNVNALLLGDSALYLCASSLGRAGEQFFGPGTRLTVL.

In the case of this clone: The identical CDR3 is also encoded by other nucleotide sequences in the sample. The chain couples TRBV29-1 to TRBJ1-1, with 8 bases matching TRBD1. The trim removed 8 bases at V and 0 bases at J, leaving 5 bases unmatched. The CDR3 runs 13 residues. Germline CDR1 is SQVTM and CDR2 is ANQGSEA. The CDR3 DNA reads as TGCAGCACCCGACAGGGGTTGAACACTGAAGCTTTCTTT. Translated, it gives CSTRQGLNTEAFF.

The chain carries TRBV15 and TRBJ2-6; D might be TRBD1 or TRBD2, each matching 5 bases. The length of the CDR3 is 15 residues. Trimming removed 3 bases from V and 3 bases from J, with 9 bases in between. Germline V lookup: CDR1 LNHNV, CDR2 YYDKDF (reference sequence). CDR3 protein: CATSSEGFGANVLTF. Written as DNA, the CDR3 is TGTGCCACCAGCAGCGAGGGGTTTGGGGCCAACGTCCTGACTTTC.

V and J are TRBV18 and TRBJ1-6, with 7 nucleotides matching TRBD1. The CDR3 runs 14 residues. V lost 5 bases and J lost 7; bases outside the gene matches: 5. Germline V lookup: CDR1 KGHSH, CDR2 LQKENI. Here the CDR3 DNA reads TGTGCCAGCTCATCCCAGGGGGAGAATTCACCCCTCCACTTT. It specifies CASSSQGENSPLHF.

The CDR3 is CASSSQRGEEKLFF. CDR3 DNA: TGTGCCAGCAGCTCCCAGAGGGGCGAGGAAAAACTGTTTTTT. V and J are TRBV7-4 and TRBJ1-4, with D perhaps TRBD1 (5 bases). This CDR3 is 14 amino acids long. Trimming cost V 4 bases and J 8 bases, with 14 bases left between them. In germline, CDR1 is SGHVT, CDR2 SQSDAQ.

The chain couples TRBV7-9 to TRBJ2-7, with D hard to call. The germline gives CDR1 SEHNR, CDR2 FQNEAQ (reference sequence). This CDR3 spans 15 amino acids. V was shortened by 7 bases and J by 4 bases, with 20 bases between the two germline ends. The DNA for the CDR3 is TGTGCCAGCACCCCTGACGGCGGCTGGAGTTACGAGCAGTACTTC. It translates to CASTPDGGWSYEQYF. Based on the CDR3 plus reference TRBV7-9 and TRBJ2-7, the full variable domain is DTGVSQNPRHKITKRGQNVTFRCDPISEHNRLYWYRQTLGQGPEFLTYFQNEAQLEKSRLLSDRFSAERPKGSFSTLEIQRTEQGDSAMYLCASTPDGGWSYEQYFGPGTRLTVT.